Listed below are T cell receptor beta chains from one sample, sequenced in a study of identical twins. TCRdb redid the calling of the 5' RACE reads with MiXCR, one entry per CDR3 protein. The sample lists 400,000 to 500,000 distinct CDR3 sequences, approximately 14% seen once, with approximately 1% in the top ten. These data were also filed under a second study, of yellow fever vaccine responses in identical twins.

Sequencing used CD4+ T cells sorted from blood. These receptors came from a woman under 30 in good health. CDR3s include the opening cysteine and the closing phenylalanine or tryptophan.

v_call,cdr3_aa
TRBV5-6,CASSSGLAGNTGELYF
TRBV27,CASNKDRENSPLHF
TRBV19,CASSPAWNTGELFF
TRBV29-1,CSVEDIATDTQYF
TRBV27,CASSTRGEQFF
TRBV12-3/TRBV12-4,CASRRTLAGAYEQYF
TRBV7-9,CASSGWDRGYEQYF
TRBV5-1,CASSLGTSGSSYEQYF
TRBV10-3,CAISRTADEAFF
TRBV5-1,CASSDNTDTQYF
TRBV25-1,CASSGVGGGDEQFF
TRBV7-9,CASSLVGLQGTEAFF
TRBV7-7,CASSTDGIQETQYF
TRBV5-6,CASSSEGGHNEQFF
TRBV19,CASSDRGRDPNQPQHF
TRBV9,CASSVAPPGQELNTIYF
TRBV9,CASSADRGKRNTIYF
TRBV11-2,CASSLRFLPSGSGDTQYF
TRBV4-1,CASSQDPGTHLSYEQYF
TRBV4-3,CASSQVREGPQETQYF
TRBV20-1,CSASPQGETQYF
TRBV6-6,CASSYQGRGGFF
TRBV5-1,CASSLMHPGYEQYF
TRBV28,CASRRAASRTEAFF
TRBV2,CASSEARGGTGELFF
TRBV29-1,CSIISPGGSYEQYF
TRBV4-1,CASSQMGLSTDTQYF
TRBV29-1,CSVEAGNLGNEQFF
TRBV2,CASSEQGVGYEQYF
TRBV19,CASSAGGHSYEQYF
TRBV10-3,CAISESFSTGELFF
TRBV24-1,CATSDGGPRDFQETQYF
TRBV14,CASSPRTGGIRETQYF
TRBV2,CASSGLRGGSYNEQFF
TRBV6-2/TRBV6-3,CASSYSKAGVAKNIQYF
TRBV12-3/TRBV12-4,CASSLPRTLNTGELFF
TRBV7-3,CASSLRAYDEQYF
TRBV7-6,CASSLRTFNTGELFF
TRBV29-1,CSVGGGSYGYTF
TRBV5-1,CASSQGVAGGYYEQYF
TRBV5-8,CASSRTGVVSTEAFF
TRBV12-3/TRBV12-4,CASRPDRQLGGYTF
TRBV7-8,CASSTLAGSTGELFF
TRBV7-9,CASSSLGRSVTYEQYF
TRBV11-2,CASSNHRGQMGTQYF
TRBV20-1,CSAQTGGGYQETQYF